This T cell receptor beta chain was identified in a study of blood T cell repertoires in COVID-19 (TCRdb year 2020). Concerning the study at large: Collaborator samples came from the United States, Italy and Spain and covered acute and convalescent phases of COVID-19. The prospective study material was composed of cDNA or gDNA derived from T cells, B-cell-depleted T cells, or PBMCs. The dataset comprised deeply sampled blood TCRbeta repertoires from subjects exposed to, actively infected with, or recovered from COVID-19. The repertoires were made available in a free public database intended to serve as a resource for research on the immune response to SARS-CoV-2. Samples came from the ongoing ImmuneRACE study (first 160 participants) plus 1,254 subjects from 6 global collaborators. Nearly every sample came with metadata listing a de-identified subject ID, COVID-19 status, age in years and sex. Where HLA class I and class II types were available, the types were taken from metadata supplied by the sample provider, not from assay-based typing.

Overall results and qualifications from the work: Clinical and demographic metadata were provided uncurated, with the amount varying by source and participant.

Turning to this clone: This receptor's antigen is unknown. No per-base quality is available; no much larger clone lies one base away.

TCRbeta CDR3 regions were amplified from genomic DNA using the immunoSEQ Assay, a bias-controlled multiplex PCR. As for the authors' bioinformatics: Nucleated cell counts per sample were estimated from amplification of reference gene primers within the assay. To quantify the absolute abundance of each unique TCRbeta CDR3 rearrangement, sequence reads were collapsed and filtered. For each sample, productive Simpson clonality was calculated by taking the square root of Simpson's diversity index across productive rearrangements. This immuneACCESS table, as held by TCRdb, lists in-frame sequences with V and J called but not all clones. Of the missing ones, under half trace to an unresolved V gene in checked studies; the others have no known cause. The DNA gave D and trimming, while V, J and clone size come from that table. This sample gives 250,000 to 300,000 clones in total; roughly 86% of them show up just once. The top ten clonotypes cover 5.2% of the sample.

At one collaborating source in Seattle, patients were enrolled during active infection and were followed longitudinally through the course of disease. Whole blood was collected in K2EDTA tubes by collaborating institutions according to the institutions' own protocols. Collaborator samples were shipped for TCRbeta analysis as frozen whole blood, isolated PBMCs, or DNA extracted from either sample type. V is cut by 4 bases and J by 3 bases, and the space between the germline ends is 24 bases. Spanning cysteine to phenylalanine, the CDR3 consists of 19 amino acids. The retained sequence is limited to the CDR3, 57 bases, with the frame set at the first base. CDR1 and CDR2 were assigned from the germline V gene as SNHLY and FYNNEI.

The rearrangement combines TRBV2 with TRBJ2-2; TRBD1 is a possible D gene, resting on 6 matching bases. The specimen sequenced was peripheral blood. This clonotype was obtained from a woman aged 55-70 years with COVID-19, enrolled during active disease. At the DNA level, the sequence is TGTGCCAGCAGTGTTGAGCGACGGAGGCAGGGGCCTTACACCGGGGAGCTGTTTTTT. Translation gives CASSVERRRQGPYTGELFF. With all but the CDR3 taken from the reference TRBV2 and TRBJ2-2 genes, the full variable domain is: EPEVTQTPSHQVTQMGQEVILRCVPISNHLYFYWYRQILGQKVEFLVSFYNNEISEKSEIFDDQFSVERPDGSNFTLKIRSTKLEDSAMYFCASSVERRRQGPYTGELFFGEGSRLTVL.